A selection of T cell receptor beta chains follows, all from one sample in a study of T cell responses to AZD1222 COVID-19 vaccine. The protocol was immunoSEQ multiplex PCR, while the TCRdb copy is restricted to in-frame clones and leaves out a portion. The data hold fewer than 120,000 clones, with around 89% observed a single time. The starting material was peripheral blood, obtained on day 0 of AZD1222 vaccination. All receptors derive from an adult in good health. Both conserved end residues are part of each CDR3. A D gene is named only where the DNA matches it firmly. Some rows mark clone size as missing; the rest say once, few, many or name a class of expanded clone.

CDR3 DNA: TGTCCTGGGAGCGCATTCGACAGGGAAGGAGTGGAGGGCTACACCTTC
CDR3 protein: CPGSAFDREGVEGYTF
clone size: once
J gene: TRBJ1-2
D gene: NA
V gene: TRBV22-1

CDR3 DNA: TGTGCCAGCAGCATGCTTGAGGTTTCCTACGAGCAGTACTTC
CDR3 protein: CASSMLEVSYEQYF
clone size: few
J gene: TRBJ2-7
D gene: NA
V gene: TRBV11-2

CDR3 DNA: TGTGCCAGCAGCTTCGACAGTGGAGGCTACACCTTC
CDR3 protein: CASSFDSGGYTF
clone size: few
J gene: TRBJ1-2
D gene: NA
V gene: TRBV7-9

CDR3 DNA: TGTGCCAGCAGCTGGGGGGACAATCAGCCCCAGCATTTT
CDR3 protein: CASSWGDNQPQHF
clone size: NA
J gene: TRBJ1-5
D gene: NA
V gene: TRBV7-9

CDR3 DNA: TGTGCCAGCTCACCAGCTAGGTCGCATGAGCAGTTCTTC
CDR3 protein: CASSPARSHEQFF
clone size: once
J gene: TRBJ2-1
D gene: NA
V gene: TRBV18

CDR3 DNA: TGTGCCAGCAGGTCCGGGACAGGGAATGAAAAACTGTTTTTT
CDR3 protein: CASRSGTGNEKLFF
clone size: few
J gene: TRBJ1-4
D gene: TRBD1
V gene: TRBV5-4

CDR3 DNA: TGTGCCAGCAGTGACGAGGAGGGGGCCAACACAGATACGCAGTATTTT
CDR3 protein: CASSDEEGANTDTQYF
clone size: NA
J gene: TRBJ2-3
D gene: NA
V gene: TRBV6-4

CDR3 DNA: TGTGCCAGCTCACCTCTGGCTAGCGGGGGGCGTTCAGTCTACGAGCAGTACTTC
CDR3 protein: CASSPLASGGRSVYEQYF
clone size: NA
J gene: TRBJ2-7
D gene: TRBD2
V gene: TRBV18

CDR3 DNA: TGTGCCAGCAGCGTAGCTGGGACAGTCTATGGCTACACCTTC
CDR3 protein: CASSVAGTVYGYTF
clone size: NA
J gene: TRBJ1-2
D gene: TRBD1
V gene: TRBV9

CDR3 DNA: TGTGCCAGCAGCTTGAGACGAGGGGCTGAAGCTTTCTTT
CDR3 protein: CASSLRRGAEAFF
clone size: NA
J gene: TRBJ1-1
D gene: NA
V gene: TRBV13

CDR3 DNA: TGTGCCAGCACCGTCCAAGTCCGGGTAGAGGTGGCTGGAAACACCATATATTTT
CDR3 protein: CASTVQVRVEVAGNTIYF
clone size: NA
J gene: TRBJ1-3
D gene: NA
V gene: TRBV2

CDR3 DNA: TGTGCCAGCAGCATCCCGGACAGGGTGATTACTGAAGCTTTCTTT
CDR3 protein: CASSIPDRVITEAFF
clone size: NA
J gene: TRBJ1-1
D gene: TRBD1
V gene: TRBV5-4

CDR3 DNA: TGTGCCTCACAGGGGTCCAATCAGCCCCAGCATTTT
CDR3 protein: CASQGSNQPQHF
clone size: NA
J gene: TRBJ1-5
D gene: TRBD1
V gene: TRBV24-1

CDR3 DNA: TGTGCCAGCAGCATGGACAGGGGTCATGAGCAGTACTTC
CDR3 protein: CASSMDRGHEQYF
clone size: NA
J gene: TRBJ2-7
D gene: TRBD1
V gene: TRBV27

CDR3 DNA: TGTGCCAGCAGATTCGGACAGGGTGAGGGTTGGAGCGGCTACACCTTC
CDR3 protein: CASRFGQGEGWSGYTF
clone size: NA
J gene: TRBJ1-2
D gene: TRBD1
V gene: TRBV27

CDR3 DNA: TGTGCCAGCACGCTTTCTGGGACAGGGAATTTTGATACGCAGTATTTT
CDR3 protein: CASTLSGTGNFDTQYF
clone size: NA
J gene: TRBJ2-3
D gene: TRBD1
V gene: TRBV9

CDR3 DNA: TGTGCCAGCGGAACCAGTGGAGGCAATCAGCCCCAGCATTTT
CDR3 protein: CASGTSGGNQPQHF
clone size: NA
J gene: TRBJ1-5
D gene: NA
V gene: TRBV6-6

CDR3 DNA: TGCGCCAGCGGCCGCCAGGGGGATACGCAGTATTTT
CDR3 protein: CASGRQGDTQYF
clone size: NA
J gene: TRBJ2-3
D gene: NA
V gene: TRBV5-1

CDR3 DNA: TGTGCCAGCAGGCGTAATAGGATGGGCTACACCTTC
CDR3 protein: CASRRNRMGYTF
clone size: NA
J gene: TRBJ1-2
D gene: NA
V gene: TRBV12-3/TRBV12-4

CDR3 DNA: TGCACCAGCAGCCAAGATTCGGCTGAGCAGTACTTC
CDR3 protein: CTSSQDSAEQYF
clone size: NA
J gene: TRBJ2-7
D gene: NA
V gene: TRBV1

CDR3 DNA: TGTGCCAGCAGCTTCGGGGCTTTTGGGTCACATCTCTTTGGAGTCGCTAACTATGGCTACACCTTC
CDR3 protein: CASSFGAFGSHLFGVANYGYTF
clone size: NA
J gene: TRBJ1-2
D gene: NA
V gene: TRBV7-7

CDR3 DNA: TGTGCCAGCAGACCGGGGACCGCTAGCTCCTACGAGCAGTACTTC
CDR3 protein: CASRPGTASSYEQYF
clone size: NA
J gene: TRBJ2-7
D gene: NA
V gene: TRBV28